Below, 21 T cell receptor beta chains from the same sample are listed, as sequenced in a study of T cells after yellow fever vaccination. TCRdb used MiXCR to reprocess the 5' RACE reads, holding one entry per CDR3 protein. The sample records 510,000 or so distinct CDR3 sequences, roughly a fifth being singletons. The source material was PBMCs, sampled 15 days after the yellow fever booster vaccination. The receptors stem from a man aged 30-40 years who received the YFV17D yellow fever vaccine.

In this sample, this clonotype turned up many times. The chain employs TRBV6-1 and TRBJ2-5; TRBD1 matches 10 bases. J lost 4 bases, V lost 6 bases, and 8 bases had no gene match. This CDR3 contains 15 residues. Germline CDR1 reads MNHNS; CDR2 reads SASEGT. The CDR3 sequence: CASSPPGQGRETQYF. The CDR3 region has the DNA TGTGCCAGCAGCCCCCCGGGACAGGGGAGAGAGACCCAGTACTTC.

This clonotype was seen repeatedly, ten times or more. The chain has TRBV5-1 and TRBJ2-1; the D is unclear. The germline gives CDR1 SGHRS, CDR2 YFSETQ. Trimming removed 5 bases at V and 5 bases at J, with 8 bases between. This CDR3 spans 12 amino acids. CDR3 protein: CASRVGHNEQFF. CDR3 DNA: TGCGCCAGCAGGGTTGGGCACAATGAGCAGTTCTTC. The full variable domain, rest sourced from reference TRBV5-1 and TRBJ2-1, is KAGVTQTPRYLIKTRGQQVTLSCSPISGHRSVSWYQQTPGQGLQFLFEYFSETQRNKGNFPGRFSGRQFSNSRSEMNVSTLELGDSALYLCASRVGHNEQFFGPGTRLTVL.

This clonotype was counted a few times. The chain is built from TRBV11-1 and TRBJ2-6, with D uncertain. This CDR3 region has 19 residues. CDR1 is SGHAT and CDR2 is FQDESV in the germline V gene (reference sequence). With 4 bases removed from V and 0 bases from J, the gap between germline ends came to 19 bases. The CDR3 loop reads CASSSYPEWLSSGANVLTF. CDR3 DNA sequence: TGTGCCAGCAGCTCCTACCCCGAGTGGTTATCCTCTGGGGCCAACGTCCTGACTTTC. Supplemented by reference TRBV11-1 and TRBJ2-6, the full variable domain reads EAEVAQSPRYKITEKSQAVAFWCDPISGHATLYWYRQILGQGPELLVQFQDESVVDDSQLPKDRFSAERLKGVDSTLKIQPAELGDSAMYLCASSSYPEWLSSGANVLTFGAGSRLTVL.

This clonotype was observed a handful of times. The chain carries TRBV2 and TRBJ2-1; D ambiguous. V was shortened by 6 bases and J by 8 bases, with 8 bases between the two germline ends. Germline CDR1 reads SNHLY; CDR2 reads FYNNEI. This CDR3 region has 11 residues. CDR3 loop: CASRGLDEQFF. CDR3 DNA sequence: TGTGCCAGCAGGGGGTTGGATGAGCAGTTCTTC.

The chain uses TRBV3-1 and TRBJ2-1; TRBD2 matches 7 bases. This CDR3 contains 16 residues. The germline gives CDR1 LGHDT, CDR2 YNNKEL (reference sequence). The V segment lost 4 bases and the J segment 0 bases; nucleotides outside the gene matches: 6. Written as DNA, the CDR3 is TGTGCCAGCAGCCCTGACTCTAGCGGCTCCTACAATGAGCAGTTCTTC. Amino acid sequence: CASSPDSSGSYNEQFF.

The chain couples TRBV24-1 to TRBJ2-1, with TRBD2 identical over 8 bases. The CDR3 spans 17 residues. Germline loops: CDR1 KGHDR, CDR2 SFDVKD. With V trimmed by 4 bases and J by 9 bases, 16 bases remained unmatched. The CDR3 coding sequence is TGTGCCACCAGTGAAAGTGGACTAGCCAGAAACCTGGGTGAGCAGTTCTTC. This codes for CATSESGLARNLGEQFF.

The V and J genes are TRBV3-1 and TRBJ2-6; tentative D call: TRBD2 (6 bases). CDR1 LGHDT and CDR2 YNNKEL come from the germline V gene (reference sequence). This CDR3 has 16 amino acids. With 4 bases removed from V and 4 bases from J, the gap between germline ends came to 14 bases. This CDR3 reads CASSPSAGMGANVLTF. CDR3 nucleotides: TGTGCCAGCAGCCCCTCCGCGGGAATGGGGGCCAACGTCCTGACTTTC. Drawing the rest from reference TRBV3-1 and TRBJ2-6, the complete variable domain is DTAVSQTPKYLVTQMGNDKSIKCEQNLGHDTMYWYKQDSKKFLKIMFSYNNKELIINETVPNRFSPKSPDKAHLNLHINSLELGDSAVYFCASSPSAGMGANVLTFGAGSRLTVL.

The CDR3 DNA reads TGTGCCAGCAGCTTATACCTTGGGACAGCCTATTCCTACGAGCAGTACTTC. Its translation: CASSLYLGTAYSYEQYF. J is TRBJ2-7 and V is TRBV11-1; the match to TRBD1 covers 7 bases. After removal of 2 bases from V and 1 base from J, the junction contained 11 bases not matched to a gene. This CDR3 has 17 residues. CDR1 SGHAT and CDR2 FQDESV come from the germline V gene (reference sequence). The entire variable domain, with the rest obtained from reference TRBV11-1 and TRBJ2-7, is as follows: EAEVAQSPRYKITEKSQAVAFWCDPISGHATLYWYRQILGQGPELLVQFQDESVVDDSQLPKDRFSAERLKGVDSTLKIQPAELGDSAMYLCASSLYLGTAYSYEQYFGPGTRLTVT.

This clonotype came up a few times. The chain has TRBV11-2 and TRBJ2-1, with 7 bases fitting TRBD1. Germline V gene data show CDR1 as SGHAT and CDR2 as FQNNGV. The CDR3 contains 15 residues. After removal of 4 bases from V and 6 bases from J, the junction contained 9 bases not matched to a gene. The CDR3 reads CASSWAATGTNEQFF. The CDR3 nucleotides are TGTGCCAGCAGCTGGGCGGCGACAGGGACCAATGAGCAGTTCTTC.

The chain is built from TRBV5-6 and TRBJ1-1; no definite D call. V was cut by 7 bases and J by 1 base, with 8 bases left in between. The CDR3 has 12 amino acids. Germline assignment: CDR1 SGHDT and CDR2 YYEEEE. The chain's CDR3 is CASGQRNTEAFF. In DNA, the CDR3 is TGTGCCAGCGGCCAAAGGAACACTGAAGCTTTCTTT.

The V and J genes are TRBV2 and TRBJ2-1; 13 positions agree with TRBD2. CDR1 and CDR2 from the germline V gene are SNHLY and FYNNEI. Trimming cost V 9 bases and J 7 bases; bases outside gene matches: 9. The CDR3 runs to 15 residues. In DNA, the CDR3 is TGTGCCAGAACCAGGACTAGCGGGAGAGTTAATGAGCAGTTCTTC. It yields the protein CARTRTSGRVNEQFF.

The gene calls are TRBV20-1 and TRBJ2-5; D not certain. Trimming removed 4 bases at V and 4 bases at J, with 13 bases between. CDR3 length: 13 amino acids. Germline CDR1 DFQATT, CDR2 SNEGSKA (reference sequence). The CDR3 sequence: CSAKPGYRETQYF. The CDR3 coding sequence is TGCAGTGCTAAACCCGGGTACCGAGAGACCCAGTACTTC.

The table lists this clonotype with a few counts. This chain uses TRBV20-1 with TRBJ2-1; D unresolved. V was cut by 5 bases and J by 6 bases, with 11 bases left in between. This CDR3 contains 12 residues. Germline assignment: CDR1 DFQATT and CDR2 SNEGSKA (reference sequence). The CDR3 DNA reads TGCAGTGCTCCGCCTAGGATCAATGAGCAGTTCTTC. It translates to CSAPPRINEQFF.

This clonotype came up many times. This chain links TRBV7-9 with TRBJ2-7; D remains ambiguous. CDR1 and CDR2 from the germline V gene are SEHNR and FQNEAQ (reference sequence). Trimming removed 5 bases at V and 2 bases at J, with 13 bases between. The CDR3 sequence is 14 residues long. CDR3 in DNA: TGTGCCAGCAGCCGGGTGGGCCAGACCTACGAGCAGTACTTC. Translating it yields CASSRVGQTYEQYF.

V and J are TRBV12-3 or TRBV12-4 and TRBJ2-7; 9 nucleotides agree with TRBD1. The V segment lost 5 bases and the J segment 2 bases; nucleotides outside the gene matches: 7. The CDR3 extends over 15 amino acids. The CDR3 spells CASSVRDRATYEQYF. The CDR3 DNA reads as TGTGCCAGCAGTGTGAGGGACAGGGCCACCTACGAGCAGTACTTC.

The chain is built from TRBV12-3 or TRBV12-4 and TRBJ1-5; 10 positions match TRBD1. The CDR3 is 14 residues long. J lost 5 bases, V lost 3 bases, and 1 base had no gene match. CDR3 sequence (DNA): TGTGCCAGCAGTTTTGGGACAGGGGATCAGCCCCAGCATTTT. Translated: CASSFGTGDQPQHF.

V is TRBV5-1 and J is TRBJ2-1; D could derive from TRBD1 or TRBD2 (5 bases each). V was trimmed by 4 bases and J by 6 bases, leaving 8 bases between them. Germline CDR1 and CDR2: SGHRS and YFSETQ. CDR3 length: 12 residues. The CDR3 region is CASSGTSNEQFF. The CDR3 nucleotides read TGCGCCAGCAGCGGGACCAGCAATGAGCAGTTCTTC.

This clonotype was recorded a few times. The rearrangement links TRBV4-2 to TRBJ2-7; the match to TRBD2 covers 10 bases. Trimming at V came to 0 bases and at J to 3 bases, leaving 11 bases not matched to a gene. Germline CDR1 reads LGHNA; CDR2 reads YNFKEQ. The CDR3 is 18 residues long. The CDR3: CASSQESPLAGGYYEQYF. CDR3 in DNA: TGTGCCAGCAGCCAAGAAAGCCCATTAGCGGGAGGTTACTACGAGCAGTACTTC.

This clonotype was seen at least ten times. In nucleotides, the CDR3 is TGCAGTGCCCAGTATAGAGTCACCGGGGAGCTGTTTTTT. Residues: CSAQYRVTGELFF. This chain links TRBV20-1 with TRBJ2-2; D is unclear. The germline V gene has CDR1 DFQATT and CDR2 SNEGSKA (reference sequence). The CDR3 is 13 residues long. The V gene lost 6 bases and the J gene lost 4 bases, with 12 bases spanning the gap.

The chain employs TRBV20-1 and TRBJ2-7; TRBD1 matches 8 bases. The CDR3 runs to 12 residues. Per the germline V gene, CDR1 is DFQATT and CDR2 is SNEGSKA (reference sequence). With 5 bases clipped from V and 6 bases from J, the junction kept 6 bases outside the gene matches. The CDR3 DNA is TGCAGTGCTCCGGGACAGGTTGTCGAGCAGTACTTC. This gives the protein CSAPGQVVEQYF.

The chain couples TRBV5-4 to TRBJ2-5; TRBD2 is a possible D gene (6 bases). The CDR3 covers 16 residues. Per the germline V gene, CDR1 is SGHNT and CDR2 is YYREEE (reference sequence). The ends were cut back, 1 base at V and 3 bases at J, with 16 bases in the middle. This CDR3 is CASSLSIVPGEETQYF. In DNA, the CDR3 is TGTGCCAGCAGCTTGTCGATCGTCCCGGGAGAAGAGACCCAGTACTTC.